This is a list of T cell receptor beta chains from one sample in a study of blood T cells in healthy people across ages. MiXCR, applied by TCRdb to the 5' RACE reads, yields one record per CDR3 protein. The table shows about 650,000 distinct CDR3 sequences, with about 34% occurring only once. Sequencing was carried out using blood. These receptors all come from a woman of 80 years or more in good health. CDR3s include the opening cysteine and the closing phenylalanine or tryptophan. D genes are given only for firm matches. Not every row has a clone size; where given, it reads once, few, many or a size class.

cdr3_aa | cdr3_nt | clone_size | d_call | j_call | v_call
CASSRGLSYEQYF | TGTGCCAGCTCTCGGGGACTCTCCTACGAGCAGTACTTC | many | - | TRBJ2-7 | TRBV11-2
CASSPGFWGIGSPLHF | TGTGCCAGCAGCCCGGGGTTTTGGGGGATAGGATCACCCCTCCACTTT | - | - | TRBJ1-6 | TRBV7-2
CASSVGERDTQYF | TGTGCCAGCAGCGTAGGGGAGCGGGATACGCAGTATTTT | many | - | TRBJ2-3 | TRBV9
CVSSPGAHQETQYF | TGTGTCAGCTCCCCCGGGGCCCACCAAGAGACCCAGTACTTC | once | - | TRBJ2-5 | TRBV18
CASSQGDCNYGYTF | TGCGCCAGCAGCCAAGGAGACTGTAACTATGGCTACACCTTC | - | - | TRBJ1-2 | TRBV4-1
CASSQVGTGYNEQFF | TGTGCCAGCAGCCAAGTGGGGACAGGCTACAATGAGCAGTTCTTC | many | TRBD1 | TRBJ2-1 | TRBV3-1
CSARPPRGNQPQHF | TGCAGTGCTAGGCCGCCACGGGGGAATCAGCCCCAGCATTTT | many | - | TRBJ1-5 | TRBV20-1
CASSLNYPPRDLFF | TGTGCCAGCAGTTTAAACTATCCTCCACGGGACCTGTTTTTT | - | - | TRBJ1-4 | TRBV6-1
CSAAMGRTYEQYF | TGCAGTGCAGCCATGGGACGGACTTACGAGCAGTACTTC | - | - | TRBJ2-7 | TRBV20-1
CASSVGDRGDEQFF | TGTGCCAGCAGCGTAGGAGACAGGGGCGATGAGCAGTTCTTC | many | TRBD1 | TRBJ2-1 | TRBV9
CAANRDRDQPQHF | TGTGCCGCCAACCGGGACAGGGATCAGCCCCAGCATTTT | few | TRBD1 | TRBJ1-5 | TRBV10-3
CASGLATGTRNEKLFF | TGTGCTAGTGGTTTGGCAACCGGGACACGTAATGAAAAACTGTTTTTT | - | - | TRBJ1-4 | TRBV12-5
CASSETNNEQFF | TGTGCCAGCAGTGAGACCAACAATGAGCAGTTCTTC | many | - | TRBJ2-1 | TRBV6-1
CASSSGQGRQQYF | TGTGCCAGCAGCTCGGGACAGGGTCGGCAGCAGTACTTC | many | TRBD1 | TRBJ2-7 | TRBV7-9
CASQQGTYNEQFF | TGTGCCAGCCAACAGGGTACCTACAATGAGCAGTTCTTC | many | - | TRBJ2-1 | TRBV10-3
CGARDTDRGRETQYF | TGCGGTGCTAGAGATACGGACAGGGGGCGAGAGACCCAGTACTTC | - | TRBD1 | TRBJ2-5 | TRBV20-1
CASSESTGRNTEAFF | TGTGCCAGCAGCGAATCGACGGGGCGAAACACTGAAGCTTTCTTT | many | - | TRBJ1-1 | TRBV2
CASSPGTGYEQFF | TGTGCCAGCAGCCCCGGGACAGGGTACGAGCAGTTCTTC | many | TRBD1 | TRBJ2-1 | TRBV7-2
CASSQAEIIQETQYF | TGTGCCAGCAGTCAGGCGGAGATCATCCAAGAGACCCAGTACTTC | - | - | TRBJ2-5 | TRBV6-6
CASSSRSGQVETQYF | TGTGCCAGCAGCTCCCGTAGCGGCCAAGTGGAGACCCAGTACTTC | once | - | TRBJ2-5 | TRBV7-2
CASSYLRTGNYGYTF | TGTGCCAGCAGTTACCTCCGGACAGGGAACTATGGCTACACCTTC | - | TRBD1 | TRBJ1-2 | TRBV6-6
CASSYDGSMNTEAFF | TGTGCCAGCAGTTACGATGGGTCGATGAACACTGAAGCTTTCTTT | - | - | TRBJ1-1 | TRBV6-2/TRBV6-3
CSATSQGERYNEKLFF | TGCAGTGCTACGTCCCAGGGGGAAAGATATAATGAAAAACTGTTTTTT | many | TRBD1 | TRBJ1-4 | TRBV20-1
CASSLLRPGQPNEKLFF | TGTGCCAGCAGCTTGCTTCGTCCGGGACAGCCTAATGAAAAACTGTTTTTT | - | TRBD1 | TRBJ1-4 | TRBV7-9
CASTGTGGVSSYNSPLHF | TGTGCCAGCACCGGGACAGGGGGCGTCAGCTCCTATAATTCACCCCTCCACTTT | - | TRBD1 | TRBJ1-6 | TRBV5-8
CATRAGQAYGYTF | TGTGCCACCAGGGCAGGGCAGGCCTATGGCTACACCTTC | - | - | TRBJ1-2 | TRBV6-6
CASSYFSDGRKLFF | TGTGCCAGCAGTTACTTCTCGGACGGGCGAAAACTGTTTTTT | few | - | TRBJ1-4 | TRBV6-5
CASTTRANEQFF | TGTGCCAGTACTACCAGAGCAAATGAGCAGTTCTTC | many | - | TRBJ2-1 | TRBV19
CASSLAGRQFF | TGTGCCAGCAGCTTAGCAGGTCGGCAGTTCTTC | many | - | TRBJ2-1 | TRBV11-2
CSVGQGLYEQYF | TGCAGCGTTGGACAGGGCCTCTACGAGCAGTACTTC | - | TRBD1 | TRBJ2-7 | TRBV29-1
CASSPNREGGEQYF | TGTGCCAGCTCGCCGAACAGAGAGGGTGGCGAGCAGTACTTC | many | - | TRBJ2-7 | TRBV18
CASSSGYTGELFF | TGTGCCAGCAGCTCCGGGTACACCGGGGAGCTGTTTTTT | - | - | TRBJ2-2 | TRBV7-3
CASRLTVRSGNTIYF | TGCGCCAGCAGGTTGACAGTCCGCTCTGGAAACACCATATATTTT | - | - | TRBJ1-3 | TRBV5-1
CASSLGQGLAEQFF | TGTGCCAGCAGCTTAGGACAGGGTCTGGCTGAGCAGTTCTTC | many | TRBD1 | TRBJ2-1 | TRBV7-2
CASSLGRQINEQYF | TGTGCCAGCAGCTTAGGGAGACAGATCAACGAGCAGTACTTC | - | - | TRBJ2-7 | TRBV7-9
CASTSRGGPDNEQFF | TGTGCCAGCACCAGTCGAGGGGGGCCTGACAATGAGCAGTTCTTC | many | - | TRBJ2-1 | TRBV3-1
CASSQGGGRSYNEQFF | TGCGCCAGCAGCCAGGGGGGGGGGAGGTCCTACAATGAGCAGTTCTTC | many | - | TRBJ2-1 | TRBV5-1
CASSLDRGSSGANVLTF | TGTGCCAGCAGCTTGGACAGGGGGTCCTCTGGGGCCAACGTCCTGACTTTC | - | TRBD1 | TRBJ2-6 | TRBV7-9
CASSSRGQGNYGYTF | TGTGCCAGCAGCTCGAGGGGACAGGGAAACTATGGCTACACCTTC | - | TRBD1 | TRBJ1-2 | TRBV7-2
CASSLVWTSGVLETQYF | TGTGCCAGCAGCTTAGTTTGGACTAGCGGGGTCTTGGAGACCCAGTACTTC | many | TRBD2 | TRBJ2-5 | TRBV7-2
CSARGLASVDTQYF | TGCAGTGCGAGGGGACTAGCGAGCGTAGATACGCAGTATTTT | - | TRBD2 | TRBJ2-3 | TRBV20-1
CASSYEGARANYGYTF | TGTGCCAGCAGTTACGAGGGGGCCAGAGCTAACTATGGCTACACCTTC | - | TRBD1 | TRBJ1-2 | TRBV6-6
CASSFPTGNNEQFF | TGTGCCAGCAGTTTCCCGACAGGAAACAATGAGCAGTTCTTC | many | - | TRBJ2-1 | TRBV27